These 20 T cell receptor beta chains came from one sample sequenced in a study of cytomegalovirus exposure and HLA in healthy donors. Both 60 Vbeta primers and 13 Jbeta primers went into the PCR. Sequenced by immunoSEQ multiplex PCR; TCRdb stores in-frame clones only, minus some. The listing contains about 160,000 clones. Sample: PBMCs. The receptors here all came from a woman between 55 and 75 years old in good health and CMV-seronegative.

This sequence joins TRBV15 and TRBJ2-7; 9 nucleotides agree with TRBD1. CDR1 and CDR2 from the germline V gene are LNHNV and YYDKDF (reference sequence). The length of the CDR3 is 15 residues. The junction had 9 bases not matched to a gene; V was cut back by 2 bases and J by 7 bases. The CDR3 loop reads CATSRSSDRGWEQYF. The CDR3 DNA follows: TGTGCCACCAGCAGATCAAGCGACAGGGGGTGGGAGCAGTACTTC.

This chain links TRBV2 with TRBJ1-2; D is possibly TRBD1 (5 bases). CDR1 and CDR2 (germline): SNHLY, FYNNEI. The V end lost 6 bases, the J end lost 1 base, and 12 bases lay between the germline ends. The CDR3 spans 14 residues. The CDR3 DNA reads as TGTGCCAGCAGGGGAAACGGGGGTAACTATGGCTACACCTTC. Protein product: CASRGNGGNYGYTF.

The chain links TRBV2 to TRBJ2-7, with no clear D. Per the germline V gene, CDR1 is SNHLY and CDR2 is FYNNEI. The CDR3 has 11 amino acids. Deletions cut 7 bases from V and 5 bases from J, with 9 bases between. This CDR3 is CASTEMDEQYF. Written as DNA, the CDR3 is TGTGCCAGCACCGAGATGGACGAGCAGTACTTC.

This chain links TRBV4-3 with TRBJ1-2; the match to TRBD1 covers 8 bases. Germline V gives CDR1 LGHNA, CDR2 YSLEER. V was pared by 4 bases and J by 6 bases, with 10 bases of the junction left unmatched. The CDR3 contains 15 residues. CDR3 protein: CASSRLTGDQDGYTF. The CDR3 DNA follows: TGCGCCAGCAGCCGCCTGACAGGGGATCAGGATGGCTACACCTTC.

This chain joins TRBV19 and TRBJ1-6, with D possibly matching TRBD1 (5 bases). CDR1 LNHDA and CDR2 SQIVND come from the germline V gene (reference sequence). The CDR3 has 14 residues. Between the trimmed V and J ends, which lost 6 bases and 10 bases, there was a span of 16 bases. The CDR3 coding sequence is TGTGCCAGTAGCTCCGGGACTTTTGCCTCACCCCTCCACTTT. As protein: CASSSGTFASPLHF.

V usage is TRBV2 and J usage is TRBJ1-5; 8 nucleotides align to TRBD1. CDR1 and CDR2 from the germline V gene are SNHLY and FYNNEI. This CDR3 comprises 13 residues. V lost 6 bases, J lost 7 bases, and 5 bases stayed unmatched. The CDR3 DNA reads TGTGCCAGCAGGGGGACAGGTAAACAGCCCCAGCATTTT. This sequence encodes CASRGTGKQPQHF.

The rearrangement uses TRBV29-1 and TRBJ2-2, with 7 nucleotides matching TRBD2. J lost 6 bases, V lost 6 bases, and 10 bases had no gene match. The germline gives CDR1 SQVTM, CDR2 ANQGSEA. CDR3 length equals 14 residues. CDR3: CSVRDVAGAGELFF. The CDR3, as DNA: TGCAGCGTACGGGACGTAGCGGGCGCCGGGGAGCTGTTTTTT.

The CDR3 region has the DNA TGTGCCATCGGATCCCAGGGAAGCAATCAGCCCCAGCATTTT. Its protein is CAIGSQGSNQPQHF. The chain combines TRBV10-3 with TRBJ1-5; a possible D gene is TRBD1 (5 bases). Germline V gene sequence: CDR1 ENHRY, CDR2 SYGVKD. V gave up 8 bases and J gave up 1 base, with 12 bases separating them. The CDR3 is 14 residues long.

This chain connects TRBV7-9 to TRBJ1-1; TRBD1 matches 8 bases. Germline V lookup: CDR1 SEHNR, CDR2 FQNEAQ (reference sequence). V lost 3 bases to trimming and J lost 12 bases; unmatched junction nucleotides: 12. The CDR3 is 14 residues long. CDR3 protein: CASSFSSGGRLTFF. The DNA for the CDR3 is TGTGCCAGCAGCTTTTCGTCAGGGGGCAGATTGACTTTCTTT.

V usage is TRBV7-9 and J usage is TRBJ2-5; 7 bases fit TRBD2. V lost 4 bases to trimming and J lost 4 bases; unmatched junction nucleotides: 9. The germline V gene encodes CDR1 SEHNR and CDR2 FQNEAQ (reference sequence). The CDR3 has 15 amino acids. The DNA for the CDR3 is TGTGCCAGCAGCTCGATGGGAGGGGCTGGAGAGACCCAGTACTTC. It codes for CASSSMGGAGETQYF.

With respect to this clone: One end of the junction does not line up with germline, which may come from a read error. The chain combines TRBV6-4 with TRBJ1-1; no firm D call. This CDR3 has 13 residues. CDR1 and CDR2 (germline): MRHNA, SNTAGT. This CDR3 reads CATSREINTEAFF. The CDR3 DNA reads as TGTGCCACCAGTCGGGAAATTAACACTGAAGCTTTCTTT.

V gene TRBV9 combines with J gene TRBJ2-7, with a possible D match to TRBD2 (6 bases). Between the trimmed V and J ends, which lost 0 bases and 2 bases, there was a span of 15 bases. This CDR3 has 16 residues. Per germline, CDR1 SGDLS and CDR2 YYNGEE. The CDR3 sequence: CASSVAPSGPTYEQYF. DNA for the CDR3: TGTGCCAGCAGCGTAGCCCCCAGCGGGCCTACCTACGAGCAGTACTTC.

Comment on this clone: Mismatch with germline at one junction end may stem from a read error. This chain joins TRBV4-1 and TRBJ1-1, with TRBD1 as a possible D gene (5 bases). CDR3 size: 15 residues. Germline values: CDR1 MGHRA, CDR2 YSYEKL. The CDR3 loop is CASSQAGQGATEAFF. For the CDR3, the DNA is TGCGCCAGCAGTCAAGCGGGCCAGGGCGCCACTGAAGCTTTCTTT.

J is TRBJ2-2 and V is TRBV6-5; 8 bases agree with TRBD2. Germline loops: CDR1 MNHEY, CDR2 SVGAGI. The CDR3 has 16 amino acids. V trimming: 2 bases; J trimming: 6 bases; junction bases outside the gene matches: 8. The DNA of the CDR3 is TGTGCCAGCAGTTACATTTTGACGGGAGGGCCCGGGGAGCTGTTTTTT. Amino acid sequence: CASSYILTGGPGELFF.

This chain uses TRBV2 with TRBJ2-7; D might be TRBD1 (8 bases). In germline, CDR1 is SNHLY, CDR2 FYNNEI. The CDR3 loop spans 14 amino acids. The ends were cut back, 6 bases at V and 7 bases at J, with 19 bases in the middle. CDR3 residues: CASRPGTTGGEQYF. Here the CDR3 DNA reads TGTGCCAGCAGACCCGGGACTACAGGGGGGGAGCAGTACTTC.

The gene calls are TRBV29-1 and TRBJ2-1; TRBD2 matches 7 bases. Trimming cost V 6 bases and J 0 bases; bases outside gene matches: 5. Germline lookup yields CDR1 SQVTM and CDR2 ANQGSEA. The CDR3 has 14 amino acids. Here the CDR3 DNA reads TGCAGCGTGCTTAGCGGGTCCTCCTACAATGAGCAGTTCTTC. Translation gives CSVLSGSSYNEQFF.

The DNA of the CDR3 is TGTGCCAGCAGTGAGACAGGGATGAACACTGAAGCTTTCTTT. Translation: CASSETGMNTEAFF. The V gene is TRBV6-1, the J gene TRBJ1-1, with 7 bases matching TRBD1. This CDR3 is built from 14 residues. With 3 bases clipped from V and 0 bases from J, the junction kept 1 base outside the gene matches. Germline CDR1 reads MNHNS; CDR2 reads SASEGT.

The V gene is TRBV19, the J gene TRBJ1-2; D unclear. Trimming shortened V by 7 bases and J by 2 bases, and 14 bases separated the two germline ends. Germline CDR1 and CDR2: LNHDA and SQIVND (reference sequence). The CDR3 length is 14 residues. In DNA, the CDR3 is TGTGCCAGTACCCTAGCCAGCGAAAACTATGGCTACACCTTC. This encodes CASTLASENYGYTF.

The gene calls are TRBV5-4 and TRBJ1-1; perhaps TRBD1 as D (5 bases). The ends were cut back, 3 bases at V and 2 bases at J, with 11 bases in the middle. Germline loops: CDR1 SGHNT, CDR2 YYREEE (reference sequence). This CDR3 is 14 amino acids long. The CDR3 protein is CASSWGAVNTEAFF. The CDR3 DNA is TGTGCCAGCAGCTGGGGCGCAGTAAACACTGAAGCTTTCTTT.

The rearrangement links TRBV29-1 to TRBJ1-2; 11 nucleotides line up with TRBD1. The V and J ends lost 5 bases and 4 bases, in that order; junction bases with no gene match: 3. The CDR3 contains 13 residues. The germline V gene has CDR1 SQVTM and CDR2 ANQGSEA. Here the CDR3 DNA reads TGCAGCGTTACCGGGACAGGGGGCTATGGCTACACCTTC. It codes for CSVTGTGGYGYTF.